This T cell receptor (beta chain) emerged from a study of T cells in localized non-small cell lung cancer. Study observations and caveats: Median detection of top 100 tumor clones in adjacent lung was roughly 61 clones. Longer survival (overall) was linked to higher T cell density in blood. Analysis by sequencing included only one tumor region, so heterogeneity remains possible. Uninvolved adjacent lung had the highest recorded T cell clonality, with tumor below it.

This CDR3 region has 15 residues. CDR1 SQVTM and CDR2 ANQGSEA come from the germline V gene. Trimming removed 7 bases from V and 0 bases from J; junction bases left unmatched: 10. Method: immunoSEQ multiplex PCR; TCRdb's copy keeps in-frame clones and lacks some. This table has tens of thousands of clones, about 90% appearing once. About this clone: The antigen remains undetermined.

The specimen comprised peripheral blood, sampled before any cancer treatment. The receptor was derived from a woman aged 35 to 70 with stage I lung adenocarcinoma. The chain uses TRBV29-1 and TRBJ1-1; 8 nucleotides match TRBD1. The CDR3 reads CSARGQGSMNTEAFF. DNA for the CDR3: TGCAGCGCCCGCGGACAGGGAAGTATGAACACTGAAGCTTTCTTT.